This record covers a single TCR beta chain. The record originates from a study of blood T cell repertoires in COVID-19. Study in general: PBMCs, B-cell-depleted T cells, or T cells were the source of the cDNA or gDNA that made up the material.

This CDR3 is 14 amino acids long. CDR1 is MNHNS, CDR2 SASEGT, per germline. V gave up 3 bases and J gave up 1 base, with 10 bases separating them. Produced via immunoSEQ multiplex PCR; TCRdb's table is partial and in-frame only. The sample has about 300,000 clones; about 91% are singletons. V usage is TRBV6-1 and J usage is TRBJ2-7, with no clear D. This sequence was found in a woman aged 30 to 39 who had recovered from COVID-19. Source material: peripheral blood. CDR3 sequence (DNA): TGTGCCAGCAGTGACAACAGTATGTCCTACGAGCAGTACTTC. Translation gives CASSDNSMSYEQYF.